Listed below are T cell receptor beta chains from one sample, sequenced in a study of T cells after yellow fever vaccination. TCRdb reprocessed the 5' RACE reads with MiXCR, giving one entry per CDR3 protein. Of fewer than 350,000 distinct CDR3 sequences listed, roughly 8.7% were seen once; the top ten hold more than 15%. The starting material was PBMCs, obtained on the day of the first yellow fever vaccination. These receptors all come from a man younger than 35 who received the YFV17D yellow fever vaccine. CDR3s include the opening cysteine and the closing phenylalanine or tryptophan. A D gene is named only where the DNA matches it firmly. The size entry is marked missing in some rows and otherwise reads once, few, many or a size class.

j_call d_call v_call clone_size cdr3_aa cdr3_nt
TRBJ2-7 TRBD1 TRBV27 few CASSSPGQGMYEQYF TGTGCCAGCAGCAGCCCGGGACAGGGGATGTACGAGCAGTACTTC
TRBJ2-5 NA TRBV7-9 few CASSLHVEETQYF TGTGCCAGCAGCTTGCACGTTGAGGAGACCCAGTACTTC
TRBJ2-5 NA TRBV28 NA CATRGSDGIQETQYF TGTGCCACCCGGGGGTCCGACGGAATTCAAGAGACCCAGTACTTC
TRBJ2-3 TRBD1 TRBV6-2/TRBV6-3 NA CASSYSWTGARRDTQYF TGTGCCAGCAGTTACTCCTGGACAGGGGCGAGAAGGGATACGCAGTATTTT
TRBJ2-5 TRBD1 TRBV14 many CASSQGTGGYQETQYF TGTGCCAGCAGCCAGGGGACAGGGGGCTACCAAGAGACCCAGTACTTC
TRBJ1-1 NA TRBV7-8 many CASSPLGGNTEAFF TGTGCCAGCAGCCCGCTTGGGGGGAACACTGAAGCTTTCTTT
TRBJ2-7 TRBD2 TRBV20-1 NA CSQRGGRIDEQYF TGCAGTCAGCGGGGGGGCCGGATCGACGAGCAGTACTTC
TRBJ1-1 TRBD1 TRBV5-5 NA CASSDRVMNTEAFF TGTGCCAGCAGCGACAGGGTGATGAACACTGAAGCTTTCTTT
TRBJ1-1 NA TRBV29-1 NA CSVVWGEDTEAFF TGCAGCGTTGTGTGGGGGGAAGACACTGAAGCTTTCTTT
TRBJ2-3 NA TRBV5-1 many CASSLFKQGTDTQYF TGCGCCAGCAGCTTGTTTAAGCAGGGAACAGATACGCAGTATTTT
TRBJ1-2 NA TRBV16 NA CASSPANRNGYTF TGTGCCAGCAGCCCGGCCAACAGAAATGGCTACACCTTC
TRBJ2-3 TRBD1 TRBV19 NA CASSIQGVTDTQYF TGTGCCAGTAGTATTCAGGGGGTTACAGATACGCAGTATTTT
TRBJ2-1 TRBD2 TRBV11-2 few CASSLETSGGNEQFF TGTGCCAGCAGCTTAGAAACTAGCGGGGGGAATGAGCAGTTCTTC
TRBJ2-5 TRBD2 TRBV10-3 few CAISDRVAGYQETQYF TGTGCCATCAGTGACCGGGTAGCGGGGTACCAAGAGACCCAGTACTTC
TRBJ2-6 NA TRBV7-9 NA CAINAGGHSGANVLTF TGTGCCATCAACGCCGGGGGGCACTCTGGGGCCAACGTCCTGACTTTC
TRBJ2-3 TRBD2 TRBV7-2 few CASSSRSGGGVADTQYF TGTGCCAGCAGCTCCAGGAGTGGCGGGGGGGTCGCAGATACGCAGTATTTT
TRBJ2-3 NA TRBV5-1 NA CASSLGWSDTQYF TGCGCCAGCAGCTTGGGTTGGTCAGATACGCAGTATTTT
TRBJ1-3 NA TRBV7-9 few CASIHISGNTIYF TGTGCCAGCATCCACATCTCTGGAAACACCATATATTTT
TRBJ2-1 NA TRBV5-1 NA CASSLVGLHRADNEQFF TGCGCCAGCAGCTTGGTGGGTCTCCACCGGGCTGACAATGAGCAGTTCTTC
TRBJ2-3 NA TRBV7-2 NA CASSLWDNTDTQYF TGTGCCAGCAGCTTATGGGACAACACAGATACGCAGTATTTT
TRBJ2-5 NA TRBV18 few CASWRDLQETQYF TGTGCCAGCTGGAGGGACCTCCAAGAGACCCAGTACTTC
TRBJ1-3 NA TRBV9 NA CASSDGGAISFGNTIYF TGTGCCAGCAGTGATGGGGGGGCGATATCCTTTGGAAACACCATATATTTT
TRBJ2-1 NA TRBV7-9 many CASSLENLREQFF TGTGCCAGCAGCTTAGAGAACTTACGTGAGCAGTTCTTC
TRBJ1-1 NA TRBV11-2 few CASSLGKGMGSTEAFF TGTGCCAGCAGCTTAGGGAAGGGAATGGGGAGCACTGAAGCTTTCTTT
TRBJ2-1 TRBD1 TRBV20-1 few CSAPKTGVSDNEQFF TGCAGTGCACCGAAGACAGGGGTTTCCGATAATGAGCAGTTCTTC
TRBJ2-7 TRBD1 TRBV13 NA CASSLYGRDRGEQYF TGTGCCAGCAGCTTATATGGGCGGGACAGGGGCGAGCAGTACTTC
TRBJ1-6 NA TRBV6-1 NA CASSLQGRSPLHF TGTGCCAGCAGTCTGCAGGGTCGCTCACCCCTCCACTTT
TRBJ2-3 NA TRBV2 many CASSALSGSTDTQYF TGTGCCAGCAGTGCCCTGAGCGGAAGCACAGATACGCAGTATTTT
TRBJ2-3 NA TRBV6-6 few CASSYLTLDTQYF TGTGCCAGCAGTTACTTAACGTTGGATACGCAGTATTTT
TRBJ1-2 NA TRBV7-9 few CASSLAQSKNYYTF TGTGCCAGCAGCTTGGCTCAATCTAAGAATTACTACACCTTC
TRBJ2-5 TRBD2 TRBV28 few CASSSNGLAWGTQYF TGTGCCAGCAGTTCAAATGGACTAGCCTGGGGGACCCAGTACTTC